The present TCR beta chain was sequenced within a study of T cell responses to AZD1222 COVID-19 vaccine. Repertoires were generated with immunoSEQ multiplex PCR, while TCRdb's copy carries only in-frame clones and drops some. Of approximately 89,000 clones in the sample, about 88% were seen once. The ends were cut back, 7 bases at V and 6 bases at J, with 20 bases in the middle. The CDR3 is 14 residues long. Germline CDR1 is SGDLS and CDR2 is YYNGEE. The TCR comes from an adult in good health. The V gene is TRBV9, the J gene TRBJ2-7; D remains ambiguous. The material sequenced was peripheral blood, taken on day 0 of AZD1222 vaccination. CDR3 in DNA: TGTGCCAGCCAACAAGATTCCCTCACGGGCGAGCAGTACTTC. Translating gives CASQQDSLTGEQYF.